Following are 31 T cell receptor beta chains from one sample sequenced in a study of T cell responses to AZD1222 COVID-19 vaccine. Generated by immunoSEQ multiplex PCR, the TCRdb table keeps only in-frame clones and is missing some. This table has 150,000 to 200,000 clones, roughly 89% appearing once. The sequenced sample was peripheral blood, obtained on day 0 of AZD1222 vaccination. Every receptor here comes from an adult in good health.

The rearrangement links TRBV14 to TRBJ2-5; D unclear. Germline CDR1 reads SGHDN; CDR2 reads FVKESK. Trimming stripped 1 base from V and 2 bases from J, with 14 bases between. The CDR3 totals 16 residues. The DNA for the CDR3 is TGTGCCAGCAGCCAAGGGGCCCAGCTATATCAAGAGACCCAGTACTTC. The encoded protein is CASSQGAQLYQETQYF.

The CDR3 is CASSVSGTPHPSGNTIYF. The CDR3 coding sequence is TGTGCCAGCAGCGTGTCCGGGACACCTCACCCCTCTGGAAACACCATATATTTT. The rearrangement links TRBV9 to TRBJ1-3; D might be TRBD1 (6 bases). V lost 2 bases to trimming and J lost 0 bases, with 18 bases between them. This CDR3 comprises 18 residues. Looked up from germline, CDR1 is SGDLS and CDR2 is YYNGEE.

The chain employs TRBV6-6 and TRBJ1-5; no reliable D call. The ends were cut back, 6 bases at V and 3 bases at J, with 9 bases in the middle. CDR3 length equals 13 residues. CDR1 MNHNY and CDR2 SVGAGI come from the germline V gene (reference sequence). CDR3 residues: CASSLDPNQPQHF. Here the CDR3 DNA reads TGTGCCAGCAGCCTCGACCCCAATCAGCCCCAGCATTTT.

This clone was seen a few times. The rearrangement uses TRBV11-2 and TRBJ1-2; D remains unclear. Germline assignment: CDR1 SGHAT and CDR2 FQNNGV. CDR3 length: 15 residues. V shed 0 bases and J shed 0 bases, with 8 bases lying between them. The CDR3 coding sequence is TGTGCCAGCAGCTTAGAATCGGCGGCTAACTATGGCTACACCTTC. Translated, it gives CASSLESAANYGYTF. The complete variable domain, with remaining parts taken from reference TRBV11-2 and TRBJ1-2, reads EAGVAQSPRYKIIEKRQSVAFWCNPISGHATLYWYQQILGQGPKLLIQFQNNGVVDDSQLPKDRFSAERLKGVDSTLKIQPAKLEDSAVYLCASSLESAANYGYTFGSGTRLTVV.

The rearrangement links TRBV19 to TRBJ2-5; 7 nucleotides align to TRBD2. The CDR3 consists of 16 residues. V was pared by 5 bases and J by 2 bases, with 11 bases of the junction left unmatched. CDR1 and CDR2 from the germline V gene are LNHDA and SQIVND (reference sequence). The CDR3 DNA follows: TGTGCCAGTAGTGCAGTCTCAGGGAGGGGTCAAGAGACCCAGTACTTC. As protein: CASSAVSGRGQETQYF.

The J gene is TRBJ2-1, the V gene TRBV5-1; 9 nucleotides match TRBD2. The length of the CDR3 is 15 residues. Germline lookup yields CDR1 SGHRS and CDR2 YFSETQ. J lost 4 bases, V lost 0 bases, and 2 bases had no gene match. The CDR3 coding sequence is TGCGCCAGCAGCTTGGGGACTAGCGAATACAATGAGCAGTTCTTC. Its translation is CASSLGTSEYNEQFF. Using reference TRBV5-1 and TRBJ2-1 for the parts outside the CDR3, the full variable domain is KAGVTQTPRYLIKTRGQQVTLSCSPISGHRSVSWYQQTPGQGLQFLFEYFSETQRNKGNFPGRFSGRQFSNSRSEMNVSTLELGDSALYLCASSLGTSEYNEQFFGPGTRLTVL.

This chain uses TRBV29-1 with TRBJ1-3; weak D call: TRBD1 (6 bases). V was clipped by 5 bases and J by 4 bases, with 12 bases between them. Germline CDR1 is SQVTM and CDR2 is ANQGSEA. The length of the CDR3 is 13 residues. CDR3 sequence: CSVQRTEGNTIYF. Here the CDR3 DNA reads TGCAGCGTTCAAAGGACAGAAGGAAACACCATATATTTT.

The CDR3 sequence: CASSSETGDTEAFF. DNA of the CDR3: TGTGCCAGCAGCTCGGAAACAGGGGACACTGAAGCTTTCTTT. The chain uses TRBV5-6 and TRBJ1-1; TRBD1 aligns across 7 bases. Germline CDR1 SGHDT, CDR2 YYEEEE. This CDR3 spans 14 amino acids. The V and J ends lost 3 bases and 3 bases, in that order; junction bases with no gene match: 5.

The J gene is TRBJ2-2, the V gene TRBV5-1; TRBD1 matches 10 bases. Germline V gene data show CDR1 as SGHRS and CDR2 as YFSETQ. Trimming at V came to 5 bases and at J to 5 bases, leaving 12 bases not matched to a gene. This CDR3 has 17 residues. CDR3 sequence reads: CASSHKKTGGETGELFF. In DNA, the CDR3 is TGCGCCAGCAGTCACAAGAAGACAGGGGGCGAAACCGGGGAGCTGTTTTTT.

The chain recombines TRBV10-2 with TRBJ1-1, with TRBD1 as a possible D gene (6 bases). V was clipped by 8 bases and J by 3 bases, with 13 bases between them. This CDR3 spans 13 amino acids. Germline V gene sequence: CDR1 WSHSY, CDR2 SAAADI. The CDR3 sequence: CASGGLRDTEAFF. CDR3 bases: TGCGCCAGCGGGGGGCTCCGCGACACTGAAGCTTTCTTT.

The genes are TRBV2 and TRBJ1-6, with 9 bases matching TRBD1. The germline CDR1 and CDR2 sequences are SNHLY and FYNNEI. V lost 3 bases, J lost 6 bases, and 3 bases stayed unmatched. CDR3 length: 15 residues. CDR3 amino acids: CASSEWDRANSPLHF. The CDR3 bases are TGTGCCAGCAGTGAGTGGGACAGGGCTAATTCACCCCTCCACTTT.

The rearrangement joins TRBV9 to TRBJ1-4; 8 bases are a match to TRBD1. The CDR3 spans 15 residues. Trimming at V came to 2 bases and at J to 7 bases, leaving 7 bases not matched to a gene. Germline V gives CDR1 SGDLS, CDR2 YYNGEE. CDR3 protein: CASSVFSGGGEKLFF. The CDR3 nucleotides are TGTGCCAGCAGCGTTTTTTCAGGGGGCGGTGAAAAACTGTTTTTT.

The chain has TRBV6-2 or TRBV6-3 and TRBJ2-1; 7 nucleotides match TRBD2. This CDR3 region has 19 residues. With 2 bases clipped from V and 1 base from J, the junction kept 14 bases outside the gene matches. Germline-derived CDR1 and CDR2 are MNHEY and SVGEGT. The CDR3 protein is CASSYGGGRGEQSYNEQFF. CDR3 nucleotide sequence: TGTGCCAGCAGTTACGGTGGCGGGAGAGGGGAACAGTCCTACAATGAGCAGTTCTTC.

The chain has TRBV28 and TRBJ2-5; D unclear. The CDR3 has 15 amino acids. Germline CDR1 MDHEN, CDR2 SYDVKM. Trimming left V 4 bases short and J 1 base short, with 13 bases between. CDR3 region: CASSYPTTPQETQYF. CDR3 DNA: TGTGCCAGCAGTTACCCGACAACGCCCCAAGAGACCCAGTACTTC.

This clone came up once. This sequence joins TRBV28 and TRBJ1-1; D unresolved. The CDR3 runs to 14 residues. CDR1 and CDR2 (germline): MDHEN, SYDVKM. The V gene lost 3 bases and the J gene lost 1 base, with 9 bases spanning the gap. CDR3 bases: TGTGCCAGCAGTTTTCAGACCCAGAACACTGAAGCTTTCTTT. Residues: CASSFQTQNTEAFF.

This clone showed up just once. V usage is TRBV14 and J usage is TRBJ1-5; possibly TRBD1 for D (5 bases). The length of the CDR3 is 14 residues. Deletions cut 2 bases from V and 3 bases from J, with 8 bases between. Germline CDR1 SGHDN, CDR2 FVKESK. The CDR3 nucleotides are TGTGCCAGCAGCCAATCAGGGTCCAATCAGCCCCAGCATTTT. Its protein is CASSQSGSNQPQHF. Full variable domain (missing parts from reference TRBV14 and TRBJ1-5): EAGVTQFPSHSVIEKGQTVTLRCDPISGHDNLYWYRRVMGKEIKFLLHFVKESKQDESGMPNNRFLAERTGGTYSTLKVQPAELEDSGVYFCASSQSGSNQPQHFGDGTRLSIL.

The chain combines TRBV6-5 with TRBJ2-1; TRBD1 might be the D (5 bases). Germline V gene sequence: CDR1 MNHEY, CDR2 SVGAGI. Trimming pared 0 bases from V and 1 base from J, leaving 10 bases between. The CDR3 spans 16 residues. This CDR3 reads CASSYSGRRSYNEQFF. Written as DNA, the CDR3 is TGTGCCAGCAGTTACTCGGGGCGGAGATCCTACAATGAGCAGTTCTTC.

This chain links TRBV15 with TRBJ1-1; D gene unclear. There are 13 residues in the CDR3. Germline-derived CDR1 and CDR2 are LNHNV and YYDKDF (reference sequence). The V end lost 0 bases, the J end lost 7 bases, and 9 bases lay between the germline ends. This CDR3 reads CATSRDGKGEAFF. CDR3 coding DNA: TGTGCCACCAGCAGAGATGGTAAGGGTGAAGCTTTCTTT.

J is TRBJ1-5 and V is TRBV6-5; perhaps TRBD1 as D (6 bases). The CDR3 has 15 amino acids. The V end was cut by 7 bases, the J end by 3 bases, with 16 bases between. CDR1 is MNHEY and CDR2 is SVGAGI in the germline V gene. As DNA, the CDR3 is TGTGCCAGCAACCCGACAGGCGAACTCAATCAGCCCCAGCATTTT. Encoded protein: CASNPTGELNQPQHF.

This clone appeared a single time. V and J are TRBV30 and TRBJ2-2; 8 positions agree with TRBD2. CDR1 and CDR2 from the germline V gene are GTSNPN and SVGIG (reference sequence). V lost 0 bases, J lost 5 bases, and 8 bases stayed unmatched. The CDR3 runs 16 residues. For the CDR3, the DNA is TGTGCCTGGAGTGTACTGGACGGGGGGGCGACCGGGGAGCTGTTTTTT. This translates into CAWSVLDGGATGELFF.

V usage is TRBV27 and J usage is TRBJ2-2, with 7 bases identical to TRBD2. The CDR3 sequence is 14 residues long. Germline-derived CDR1 and CDR2 are MNHEY and SMNVEV (reference sequence). The V segment lost 6 bases and the J segment 4 bases; nucleotides outside the gene matches: 5. CDR3 coding DNA: TGTGCCAGCAGAGGGACGGGGGGCACCGGGGAGCTGTTTTTT. Encoded protein: CASRGTGGTGELFF.

The CDR3 loop reads CASSRRGTLSTGELFF. In DNA, the CDR3 is TGTGCCAGCAGCCGTCGGGGGACCCTTTCAACCGGGGAGCTGTTTTTT. The chain carries TRBV14 and TRBJ2-2; perhaps TRBD2 as D (6 bases). This CDR3 has 16 residues. V was pared by 4 bases and J by 5 bases, with 17 bases between. Germline V CDR1 and CDR2: SGHDN, FVKESK.

The chain employs TRBV9 and TRBJ2-1; possible D gene TRBD1, 6 bases. V lost 0 bases to trimming and J lost 9 bases, with 16 bases between them. CDR3 size: 15 residues. CDR1 is SGDLS and CDR2 is YYNGEE in the germline V gene. CDR3 sequence (DNA): TGTGCCAGCAGCGTAGTTGGACAGTCATTGGGTGAGCAGTTCTTC. Translated, it gives CASSVVGQSLGEQFF.

The chain has TRBV6-5 and TRBJ1-4, with D perhaps matching TRBD1 (5 bases). V lost 0 bases and J lost 7, with 12 bases in between. This CDR3 region has 15 residues. Per the germline V gene, CDR1 is MNHEY and CDR2 is SVGAGI. The CDR3 loop reads CASSYSGREGEKLFF. DNA for the CDR3: TGTGCCAGCAGTTACTCGGGACGGGAAGGTGAAAAACTGTTTTTT.

V usage is TRBV6-5 and J usage is TRBJ1-4, with TRBD1 as a possible D gene (5 bases). Trimming removed 4 bases at V and 13 bases at J, with 25 bases between. Germline V gene data show CDR1 as MNHEY and CDR2 as SVGAGI. The CDR3 extends over 16 amino acids. For the CDR3, the DNA is TGTGCCAGCAGTTTGATCGTGCAGGGTGGGGTTGAAGGACTGTTTTTT. This codes for CASSLIVQGGVEGLFF.

The chain recombines TRBV6-1 with TRBJ2-3, with TRBD2 matching 10 bases. The ends lost 6 bases at V and 0 bases at J; junction bases unmatched: 12. The CDR3 runs to 18 residues. CDR1 and CDR2 (germline): MNHNS, SASEGT. The CDR3 region has the DNA TGTGCCAGCAGGGAAAAAAAGACTAGCGGGTCTAGCACAGATACGCAGTATTTT. This sequence encodes CASREKKTSGSSTDTQYF.

This clone has only a few counts. V is TRBV30 and J is TRBJ1-3, with 9 bases matching TRBD1. Germline lookup yields CDR1 GTSNPN and CDR2 SVGIG (reference sequence). Trimming removed 0 bases from V and 2 bases from J; junction bases left unmatched: 11. The CDR3 spans 18 residues. For the CDR3, the DNA is TGTGCCTGGAGTGTCCGGGACAGGGCTGCCCTGCCTGGAAACACCATATATTTT. Amino acids: CAWSVRDRAALPGNTIYF.

The J gene is TRBJ2-7, the V gene TRBV4-2; 11 bases are a match to TRBD2. This CDR3 is 19 amino acids long. Germline values: CDR1 LGHNA, CDR2 YNFKEQ. Trimming at V came to 3 bases and at J to 4 bases, leaving 17 bases not matched to a gene. The CDR3 protein is CASSQGGLAGGTGRYEQYF. The CDR3 nucleotides read TGTGCCAGCAGCCAGGGGGGGTTAGCGGGAGGGACGGGTAGGTACGAGCAGTACTTC.

The chain has TRBV14 and TRBJ1-2, with D possibly being TRBD1 (6 bases). Deletions cut 0 bases from V and 7 bases from J, with 12 bases between. The CDR3 sequence is 14 residues long. Germline CDR1 reads SGHDN; CDR2 reads FVKESK. As DNA, the CDR3 is TGTGCCAGCAGCCAAGATCCGGGGGCAGGTGGCTACACCTTC. Protein: CASSQDPGAGGYTF.

The chain employs TRBV3-1 (or the pseudogene TRBV3-2) and TRBJ2-7; TRBD2 aligns across 9 bases. CDR1 is LGHDT and CDR2 is YNNKEL in the germline V gene (reference sequence). This CDR3 is built from 15 residues. With 4 bases clipped from V and 1 base from J, the junction kept 5 bases outside the gene matches. The CDR3 region is CASSPETSGSYEQYF. The CDR3 nucleotides are TGTGCCAGCAGCCCCGAGACTAGCGGATCCTACGAGCAGTACTTC.

CDR3: CASSSGYQETQYF. CDR3 bases: TGTGCCAGCAGCTCAGGGTACCAAGAGACCCAGTACTTC. V is TRBV11-2 and J is TRBJ2-5, with a tentative D call TRBD1 (5 bases). Deletions cut 4 bases from V and 0 bases from J, with 6 bases between. CDR1 and CDR2 from the germline V gene are SGHAT and FQNNGV. CDR3 length: 13 residues.